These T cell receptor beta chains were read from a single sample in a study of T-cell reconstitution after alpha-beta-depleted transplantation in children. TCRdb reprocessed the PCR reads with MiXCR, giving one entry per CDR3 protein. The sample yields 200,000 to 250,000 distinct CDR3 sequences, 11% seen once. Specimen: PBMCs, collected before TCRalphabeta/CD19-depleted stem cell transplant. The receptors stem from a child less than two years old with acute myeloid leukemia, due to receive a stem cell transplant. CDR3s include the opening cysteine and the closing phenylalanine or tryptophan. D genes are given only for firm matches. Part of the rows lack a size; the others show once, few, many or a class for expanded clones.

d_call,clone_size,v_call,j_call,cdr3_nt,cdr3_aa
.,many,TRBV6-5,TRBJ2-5,TGTGCCAGCAGTTACTCAGGGATGACCCAGTACTTC,CASSYSGMTQYF
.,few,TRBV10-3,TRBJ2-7,TGTGCCATCAGTGAGTCAGGGCATCGTTACTACGAGCAGTACTTC,CAISESGHRYYEQYF
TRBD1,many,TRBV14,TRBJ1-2,TGTGCCAGCAGCCAAGGGACAGGGTTTGGCTACACCTTC,CASSQGTGFGYTF
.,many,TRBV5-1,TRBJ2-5,TGCGCCAGCAGCTTGGGGGACTTCCAAGAGACCCAGTACTTC,CASSLGDFQETQYF
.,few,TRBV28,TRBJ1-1,TGTGCCAGCAGTTTCAAACCCGGACAGCGTACTGAAGCTTTCTTT,CASSFKPGQRTEAFF
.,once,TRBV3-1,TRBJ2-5,TGTGCCTCCTGCCAAGGTGGTTGGGCGGGGAATTTACGGGAGACCCAGTACTTC,CASCQGGWAGNLRETQYF
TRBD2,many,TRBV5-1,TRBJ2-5,TGCGCCAGCAGCTTGGCTAGCGGGGGCCCAGAGACCCAGTACTTC,CASSLASGGPETQYF
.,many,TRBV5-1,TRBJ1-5,TGCGCCAGCAGCTTGGAGGGCGGGGAGTGGGGGCCCCAGCATTTT,CASSLEGGEWGPQHF
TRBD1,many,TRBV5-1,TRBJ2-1,TGCGCCAGCCGGTTCGCCGGGGACAGGTCTGATGAGCAGTTCTTC,CASRFAGDRSDEQFF
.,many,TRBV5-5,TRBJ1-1,TGTGCCACCTCCGTTGGGGTTGAAGCTTTCTTT,CATSVGVEAFF
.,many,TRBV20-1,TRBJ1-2,TGCAGTGCTACCGGGACACCTCCCTTCTATGGCTACACCTTC,CSATGTPPFYGYTF
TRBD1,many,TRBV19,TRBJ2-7,TGTGCCAGTAGTAAGTCCTACAGGGGCTACGAGCAGTACTTC,CASSKSYRGYEQYF
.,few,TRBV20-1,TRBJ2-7,TGCAGTGCTAGAGTCCCCGGGGGCTCCTACGAGCAGTACTTC,CSARVPGGSYEQYF
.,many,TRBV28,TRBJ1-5,TGTGCCAGCAGACAGCCCGGGGCTCGGGATCAGCCCCAGCATTTT,CASRQPGARDQPQHF
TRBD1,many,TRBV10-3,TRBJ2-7,TGTGCCATCAGTGACAGGGACAGGTATCACGAGCAGTACTTC,CAISDRDRYHEQYF
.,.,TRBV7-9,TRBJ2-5,TGTGCCAGCAGCCTGTACGAGGAGACCCAGTACTTC,CASSLYEETQYF
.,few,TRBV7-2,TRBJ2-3,TGTGCCAGCAGCCCCTCCCGCCCGGTATGGTCGCAGTATTTT,CASSPSRPVWSQYF
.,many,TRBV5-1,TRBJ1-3,TGCGCCAGCAGCTTGGGCCAACTCGGAAACACCATATATTTT,CASSLGQLGNTIYF
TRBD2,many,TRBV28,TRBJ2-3,TGTGCCAGCAGTTTATGGCGGGGGGCGGAGGGAGATACGCAGTATTTT,CASSLWRGAEGDTQYF
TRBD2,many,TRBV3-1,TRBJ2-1,TGTGCCAGCAGGGCTAGCGGAGATTCTAATGAGCAGTTCTTC,CASRASGDSNEQFF
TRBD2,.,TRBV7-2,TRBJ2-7,TGTGCCAGCAGCTTAGGGGGGGGTTTCTACGAGCAGTACTTC,CASSLGGGFYEQYF
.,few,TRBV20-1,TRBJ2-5,TGCAGTGCCTCGGACTATTTCAAAGAGACCCAGTACTTC,CSASDYFKETQYF
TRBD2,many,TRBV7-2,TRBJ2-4,TGTGCCAGCAGCTTAGTAGCGGGAGTTGCCAAAAACATTCAGTACTTC,CASSLVAGVAKNIQYF
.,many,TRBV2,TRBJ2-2,TGTGCCAGCAGTCTAGATGGACAGTACACCGGGGAGCTGTTTTTT,CASSLDGQYTGELFF
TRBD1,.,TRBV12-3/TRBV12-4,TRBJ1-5,TGTGCCAGCAGTTTGGACAGGGGATATGGCAATCAGCCCCAGCATTTT,CASSLDRGYGNQPQHF
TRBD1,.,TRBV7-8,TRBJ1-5,TGTGCCAGCAGCTTAGAAGCAGGGGGCGACGATAGCAATCAGCCCCAGCATTTT,CASSLEAGGDDSNQPQHF
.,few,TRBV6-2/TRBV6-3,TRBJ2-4,TGTGCCAGCAGGCGATTAGCCAAAAACATTCAGTACTTC,CASRRLAKNIQYF
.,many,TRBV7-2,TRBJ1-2,TGTGCCAGCAGCTTAACCCTTTATGGCTACACCTTC,CASSLTLYGYTF
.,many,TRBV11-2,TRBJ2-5,TGTGCCAGCAGCCTAGTCGGTACCGCTCAAGAGACCCAGTACTTC,CASSLVGTAQETQYF
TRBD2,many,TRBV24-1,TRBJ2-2,TGTGCCACCAGTGACTCTAGCGGGAGAGCCGGGGAGCTGTTTTTT,CATSDSSGRAGELFF
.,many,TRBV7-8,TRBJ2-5,TGTGCCAGCAGCTTAGGCAGGTCAGAGACCCAGTACTTC,CASSLGRSETQYF
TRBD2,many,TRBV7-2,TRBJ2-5,TGTGCCAGCAGCTTTCAGGCGGGAGGGCCGTTGAAGACCCAGTACTTC,CASSFQAGGPLKTQYF
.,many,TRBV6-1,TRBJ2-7,TGTGCCAGCAAACCTAATCTGGGTCCGTACGAGCAGTACTTC,CASKPNLGPYEQYF
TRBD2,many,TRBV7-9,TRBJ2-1,TGTGCCAGCAGCTTGGGGACTAGCGGGGCAATTTACAATGAGCAGTTCTTC,CASSLGTSGAIYNEQFF
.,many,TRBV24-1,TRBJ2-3,TGTGCCACCAGTGATGACGGTGGGGATACGCAGTATTTT,CATSDDGGDTQYF
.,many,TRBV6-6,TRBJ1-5,TGTGCCAGCAGCCCTGTCAATCAGCCCCAGCATTTT,CASSPVNQPQHF
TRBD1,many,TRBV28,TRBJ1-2,TGTGCCAGCATAGACCCCACAGGGGACTATGGCTACACCTTC,CASIDPTGDYGYTF
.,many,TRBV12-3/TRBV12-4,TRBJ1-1,TGTGCCAGCAGTTTAACAGCCCAGGGTGCGGGCACTGAAGCTTTCTTT,CASSLTAQGAGTEAFF
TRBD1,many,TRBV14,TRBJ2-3,TGTGCCAGCAGCCAACGTCCGGGACAGGGCACAGATACGCAGTATTTT,CASSQRPGQGTDTQYF
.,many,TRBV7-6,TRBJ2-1,TGTGCCAGCAGCTTAGGGACGGATGAGCAGTTCTTC,CASSLGTDEQFF
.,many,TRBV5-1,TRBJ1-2,TGCGCCAGCAGCAAAGACCCAGCGGTGGATGGCTACACCTTC,CASSKDPAVDGYTF
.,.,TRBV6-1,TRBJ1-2,TGTGCCAGCTGTCAGACACAGGGTTTTGCTGGCTACACCTTC,CASCQTQGFAGYTF
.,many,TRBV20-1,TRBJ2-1,TGCAGTGCTAGGAAGGTCGGTCGTTCTTACAATGAGCAGTTCTTC,CSARKVGRSYNEQFF
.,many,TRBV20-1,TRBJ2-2,TGCAGTGCTAGAAACGGGTACCCCGGGGAGCTGTTTTTT,CSARNGYPGELFF
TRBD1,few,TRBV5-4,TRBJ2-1,TGTGCCAGCAGCGGGACAGGTTTTGGCTTCAATGAGCAGTTCTTC,CASSGTGFGFNEQFF
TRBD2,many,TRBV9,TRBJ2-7,TGTGCCAGCAGCGAGGGACTAACTGCTCGGGAGCAGTACTTC,CASSEGLTAREQYF
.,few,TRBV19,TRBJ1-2,TGTGCCGGCTATGGCTACACCTTC,CAGYGYTF
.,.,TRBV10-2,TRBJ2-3,TGCGCCAGCAGCGGGAGAACAGGGTTAGATACGCAGTATTTT,CASSGRTGLDTQYF
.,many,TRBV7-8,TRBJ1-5,TGTGCCAGCAGCTTAGTAGGCAGGGGTGGCAATCAGCCCCAGCATTTT,CASSLVGRGGNQPQHF
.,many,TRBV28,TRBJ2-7,TGTGCCAGCAGTCCCCTGGGGGCCGAGCAGTACTTC,CASSPLGAEQYF
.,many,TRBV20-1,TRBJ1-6,TGCAGTGCTAGCCCATCACCCCTCCACTTT,CSASPSPLHF
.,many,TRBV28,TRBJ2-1,TGTGCCAGCAAGAGGGGGGGCAACTACAATGAGCAGTTCTTC,CASKRGGNYNEQFF